This T cell receptor (beta chain) was retrieved from a study of post-analysis software for immune sequencing data. As for the study in general: The study covered relapsing-remitting, secondary progressive and progressive-relapsing courses of multiple sclerosis. General study results and limits: Under the F measure, samples that were prepared in one batch clustered strongly together. TRBV segments more frequent in patients than in controls numbered several and included TRBV5-6, TRBV5-1 and TRBV20-1.

The CDR3 runs 13 residues. V gave up 6 bases and J gave up 7 bases; unmatched junction bases: 6. CDR1 is MDHEN, CDR2 SYDVKM, per germline. This clonotype was seen a few times. Antigen: not known. Carried by the TCR beta cDNA libraries were unique molecular identifiers. The authors obtained some 500,000 cDNA molecules from roughly 1 to 10 million T cells. TCRdb called the PCR reads again in MiXCR, with one record for every CDR3 protein. The profile covers hundreds of thousands of distinct CDR3 sequences, with roughly 27% appearing a single time and roughly 0.54% taken by the ten largest. The chain recombines TRBV28 with TRBJ2-1, with 7 bases lining up with TRBD1. Sequenced input: blood. This TCR was recovered from a girl aged 5-17 years with multiple sclerosis. The CDR3: CASSNRGYNEQFF. The CDR3 DNA is TGTGCCAGCAGCAACAGGGGATATAATGAGCAGTTCTTC.